In this sample, the clone carrying this TCR beta chain turned up a few times. Deletions cut 0 bases from V and 3 bases from J, with 10 bases between. Germline assignment: CDR1 LGHNA and CDR2 YNFKEQ. The CDR3 is made up of 15 amino acids. The sample originates from a study of T cells after yellow fever vaccination. Study-level background: Fractions containing few cells were prepared with SMART-Seq v4 Ultra Low Input.

TCRdb redid the calling of the 5' RACE reads with MiXCR, one entry per CDR3 protein. The sample includes about 340,000 distinct CDR3 sequences, 9.5% to 15% of them seen just once. This sequence was found in a man aged 18 to 30 who received the YFV17D yellow fever vaccine. This chain links TRBV4-2 with TRBJ2-3; D is ambiguous. The material sequenced was CD4+ T cells sorted from PBMCs, taken 15 days after the yellow fever booster vaccination. For the CDR3, the DNA is TGTGCCAGCAGCCAAGATCTTGGGAATACAGATACGCAGTATTTT. Its translation: CASSQDLGNTDTQYF.